The source of this TCR beta chain is a study of regulatory T cells in long-lasting Graves disease. Overall study findings and caveats: TRBV28, TRBJ1-2 and TRBJ2-5 were favored in persistent disease. Results may be inaccurate due to the small sample size.

To make TCR beta libraries, researchers used iRepertoire HTBI primers and Arm-PCR of CDR3 regions. TCRdb recomputed calls from the multiplex PCR reads with MiXCR, one row per CDR3 protein. This sample has around 400,000 distinct CDR3 sequences; around a quarter occur once, and the top ten carry about a quarter. About this clonotype: Its antigen remains unknown.

There are 15 residues in the CDR3. The germline V gene has CDR1 DFQATT and CDR2 SNEGSKA (reference sequence). Stated time point: persistent/refractory GD, antithyroid drugs over 5 years with positive TRAb. TCR sequences were obtained from RNA taken from PBMCs. The authors diagnosed Graves' disease using American Thyroid Association guidelines. V gene TRBV20-1 combines with J gene TRBJ1-2, with 9 bases aligning to TRBD1. The sequencing here drew on peripheral blood mononuclear cells (PBMCs), taken when the disease was refractory, from a patient treated with antithyroid drugs. The sequence derives from a female donor with Graves disease. Written as DNA, the CDR3 is TGCAGCGTCGACTTAATGGGGACAGGGACCTATGGCTACACCTTC. Amino acid sequence: CSVDLMGTGTYGYTF.